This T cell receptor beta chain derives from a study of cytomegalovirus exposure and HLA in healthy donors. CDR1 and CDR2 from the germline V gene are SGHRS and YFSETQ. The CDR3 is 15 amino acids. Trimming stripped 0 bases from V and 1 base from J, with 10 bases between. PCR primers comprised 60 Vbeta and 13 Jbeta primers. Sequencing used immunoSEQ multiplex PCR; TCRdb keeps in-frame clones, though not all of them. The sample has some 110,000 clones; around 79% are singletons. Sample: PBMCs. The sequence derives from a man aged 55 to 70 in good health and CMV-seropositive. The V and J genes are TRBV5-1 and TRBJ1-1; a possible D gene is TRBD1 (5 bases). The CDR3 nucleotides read TGCGCCAGCAGCTTGGTTGACAGTCAGAACACTGAAGCTTTCTTT. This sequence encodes CASSLVDSQNTEAFF. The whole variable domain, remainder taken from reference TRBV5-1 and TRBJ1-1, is KAGVTQTPRYLIKTRGQQVTLSCSPISGHRSVSWYQQTPGQGLQFLFEYFSETQRNKGNFPGRFSGRQFSNSRSEMNVSTLELGDSALYLCASSLVDSQNTEAFFGQGTRLTVV.